A single sample gave rise to the 6 T cell receptor beta chains below, sequenced in a study of cytomegalovirus exposure and HLA in healthy donors. Using immunoSEQ multiplex PCR, the repertoire was profiled, and TCRdb retains in-frame clones only, with some absent. The repertoire holds about 140,000 clones, more than 85% seen once, with about 0.7% in the top ten. The sample taken for sequencing was PBMCs. The origin of the receptors is a man aged 18 to 30 in good health and CMV-seronegative.

The genes are TRBV30 and TRBJ2-6; D is perhaps TRBD1 (5 bases). V was shortened by 4 bases and J by 0 bases, with 16 bases between the two germline ends. The CDR3 has 17 residues. Germline CDR1 GTSNPN, CDR2 SVGIG (reference sequence). CDR3 region: CAWKSKRQSSGANVLTF. Here the CDR3 DNA reads TGTGCCTGGAAATCAAAACGACAGAGCTCTGGGGCCAACGTCCTGACTTTC. Filled out from reference TRBV30 and TRBJ2-6, the complete variable domain reads SQTIHQWPATLVQPVGSPLSLECTVEGTSNPNLYWYRQAAGRGLQLLFYSVGIGQISSEVPQNLSASRPQDRQFILSSKKLLLSDSGFYLCAWKSKRQSSGANVLTFGAGSRLTVL.

This chain uses TRBV5-4 with TRBJ2-1; TRBD2 matches 7 bases. CDR3 length equals 15 residues. The germline CDR1 and CDR2 sequences are SGHNT and YYREEE (reference sequence). V lost 2 bases to trimming and J lost 2 bases; unmatched junction nucleotides: 4. In nucleotides, the CDR3 is TGTGCCAGCAGCTTAGGCGGGAGTACCTACAATGAGCAGTTCTTC. As protein: CASSLGGSTYNEQFF.

The CDR3 region is CASSFGDRGGNQPQHF. The CDR3 nucleotides read TGTGCCAGCAGTTTCGGGGACAGGGGTGGAAATCAGCCCCAGCATTTT. The chain is built from TRBV28 and TRBJ1-5; 10 bases are a match to TRBD1. V dropped 3 bases and J dropped 4; count of bases not matched to a gene: 6. The CDR3 spans 16 residues. Germline V gene lookup returns CDR1 MDHEN and CDR2 SYDVKM.

The CDR3 loop is CASSHGQGRFHEKLFF. The CDR3 coding sequence is TGTGCCAGTAGCCACGGACAGGGGCGGTTTCATGAAAAACTGTTTTTT. The genes are TRBV19 and TRBJ1-4; 9 bases are shared with TRBD1. CDR1 is LNHDA and CDR2 is SQIVND in the germline V gene (reference sequence). V lost 6 bases to trimming and J lost 6 bases; unmatched junction nucleotides: 11. The CDR3 is 16 residues long.

The J gene is TRBJ2-1, the V gene TRBV5-1, with D perhaps TRBD1 (6 bases). The V gene lost 4 bases and the J gene lost 5 bases, with 13 bases spanning the gap. Germline CDR1 SGHRS, CDR2 YFSETQ. The length of the CDR3 is 14 residues. The CDR3, as DNA: TGCGCCAGCAGCGTCGGGACATTAGACAATGAGCAGTTCTTC. It encodes CASSVGTLDNEQFF.

The chain couples TRBV7-2 to TRBJ2-1, with 14 bases matching TRBD2. The germline gives CDR1 SGHTA, CDR2 FQGNSA. There are 17 residues in the CDR3. V shed 1 base and J 4 bases; nucleotides not matched to a gene: 3. Here the CDR3 reads CASSLVGLAGGYNEQFF. CDR3 DNA: TGTGCCAGCAGCTTAGTAGGACTAGCGGGAGGTTACAATGAGCAGTTCTTC.